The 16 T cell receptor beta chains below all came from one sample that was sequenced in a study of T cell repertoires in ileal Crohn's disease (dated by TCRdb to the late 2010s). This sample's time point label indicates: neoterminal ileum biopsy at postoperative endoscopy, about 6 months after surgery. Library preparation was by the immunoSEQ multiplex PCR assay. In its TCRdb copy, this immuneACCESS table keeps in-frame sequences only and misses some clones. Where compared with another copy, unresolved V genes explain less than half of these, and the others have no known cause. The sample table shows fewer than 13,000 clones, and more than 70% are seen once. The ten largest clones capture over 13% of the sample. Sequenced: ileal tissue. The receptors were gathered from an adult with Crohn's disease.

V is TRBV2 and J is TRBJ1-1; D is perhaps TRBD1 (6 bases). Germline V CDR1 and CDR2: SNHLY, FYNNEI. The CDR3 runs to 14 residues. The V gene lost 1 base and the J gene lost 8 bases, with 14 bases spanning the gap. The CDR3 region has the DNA TGTGCCAGCAGTGAAGTTGGTGGGGGCGGGGAAGCTTTCTTT. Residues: CASSEVGGGGEAFF.

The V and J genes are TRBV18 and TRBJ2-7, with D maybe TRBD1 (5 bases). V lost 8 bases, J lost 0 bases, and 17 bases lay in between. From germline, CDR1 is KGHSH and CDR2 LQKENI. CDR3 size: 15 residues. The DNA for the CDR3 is TGTGCCAGCGCCCGAACAGGATTCCCCTCCTACGAGCAGTACTTC. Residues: CASARTGFPSYEQYF. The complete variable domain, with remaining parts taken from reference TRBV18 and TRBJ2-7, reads NAGVMQNPRHLVRRRGQEARLRCSPMKGHSHVYWYRQLPEEGLKFMVYLQKENIIDESGMPKERFSAEFPKEGPSILRIQQVVRGDSAAYFCASARTGFPSYEQYFGPGTRLTVT.

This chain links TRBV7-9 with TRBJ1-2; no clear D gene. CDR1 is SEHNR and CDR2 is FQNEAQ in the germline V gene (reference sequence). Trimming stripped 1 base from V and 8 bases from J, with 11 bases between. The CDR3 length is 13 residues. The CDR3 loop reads CASSLEAPGGYTF. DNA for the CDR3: TGTGCCAGCAGCTTAGAGGCGCCGGGGGGCTACACCTTC.

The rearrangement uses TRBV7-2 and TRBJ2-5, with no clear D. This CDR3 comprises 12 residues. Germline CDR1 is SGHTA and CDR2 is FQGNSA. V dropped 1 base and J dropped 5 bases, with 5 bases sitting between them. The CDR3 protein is CASSLVVETQYF. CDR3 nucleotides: TGTGCCAGCAGCTTAGTAGTGGAGACCCAGTACTTC.

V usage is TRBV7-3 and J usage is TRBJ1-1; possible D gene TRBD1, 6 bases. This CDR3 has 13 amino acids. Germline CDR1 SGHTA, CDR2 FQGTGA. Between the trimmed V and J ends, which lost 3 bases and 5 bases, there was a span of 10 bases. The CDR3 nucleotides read TGTGCCAGCAGCTTTTCAGGGGATACTGAAGCTTTCTTT. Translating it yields CASSFSGDTEAFF.

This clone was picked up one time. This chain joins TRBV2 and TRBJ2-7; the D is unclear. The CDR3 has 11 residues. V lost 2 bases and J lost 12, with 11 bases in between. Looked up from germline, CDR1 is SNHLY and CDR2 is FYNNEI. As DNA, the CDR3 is TGTGCCAGCAGTGAATTCGGGTCGACGTACTTC. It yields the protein CASSEFGSTYF. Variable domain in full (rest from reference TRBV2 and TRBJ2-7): EPEVTQTPSHQVTQMGQEVILRCVPISNHLYFYWYRQILGQKVEFLVSFYNNEISEKSEIFDDQFSVERPDGSNFTLKIRSTKLEDSAMYFCASSEFGSTYFGPGTRLTVT.

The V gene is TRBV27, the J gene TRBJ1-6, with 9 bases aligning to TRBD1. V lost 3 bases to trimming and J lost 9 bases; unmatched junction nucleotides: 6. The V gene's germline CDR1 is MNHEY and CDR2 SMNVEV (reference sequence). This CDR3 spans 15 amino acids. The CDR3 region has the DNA TGTGCCAGCAGTTTTAACGGACAGGGGTTTTCACCCCTCCACTTT. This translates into CASSFNGQGFSPLHF.

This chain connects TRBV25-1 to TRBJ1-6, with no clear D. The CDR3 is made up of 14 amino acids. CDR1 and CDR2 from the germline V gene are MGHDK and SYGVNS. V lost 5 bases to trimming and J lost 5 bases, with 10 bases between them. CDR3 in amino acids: CASSSDSDNSPLHF. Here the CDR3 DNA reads TGTGCCAGCAGTAGCGATAGCGATAATTCACCCCTCCACTTT.

CDR3 region: CASSSETGKNQPQHF. In DNA form, the CDR3 reads TGTGCCAGTAGTTCGGAAACAGGGAAAAATCAGCCCCAGCATTTT. This rearrangement joins TRBV19 to TRBJ1-5; tentatively, D is TRBD1 (6 bases). This CDR3 contains 15 residues. Trimming took 5 bases from V and 4 from J, leaving 15 bases between them. Germline CDR1 and CDR2: LNHDA and SQIVND (reference sequence).

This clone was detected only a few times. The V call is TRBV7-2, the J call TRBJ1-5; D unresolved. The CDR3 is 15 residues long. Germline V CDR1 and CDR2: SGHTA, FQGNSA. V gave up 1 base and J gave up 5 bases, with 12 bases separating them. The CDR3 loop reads CASSLVNGRDQPQHF. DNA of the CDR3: TGTGCCAGCAGCTTAGTAAATGGGAGGGATCAGCCCCAGCATTTT.

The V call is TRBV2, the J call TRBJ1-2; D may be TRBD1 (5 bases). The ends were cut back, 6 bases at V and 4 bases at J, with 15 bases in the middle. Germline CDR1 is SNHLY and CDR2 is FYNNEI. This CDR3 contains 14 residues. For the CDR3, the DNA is TGTGCCAGCAGCCCCAAGACAGTTCCCTATGGCTACACCTTC. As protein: CASSPKTVPYGYTF.

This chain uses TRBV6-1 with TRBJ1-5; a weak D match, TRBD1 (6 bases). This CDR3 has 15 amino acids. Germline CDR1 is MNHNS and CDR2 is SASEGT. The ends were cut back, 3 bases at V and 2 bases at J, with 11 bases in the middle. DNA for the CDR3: TGTGCCAGCAGTGATGATGCAGGGGGCAATCAGCCCCAGCATTTT. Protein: CASSDDAGGNQPQHF.

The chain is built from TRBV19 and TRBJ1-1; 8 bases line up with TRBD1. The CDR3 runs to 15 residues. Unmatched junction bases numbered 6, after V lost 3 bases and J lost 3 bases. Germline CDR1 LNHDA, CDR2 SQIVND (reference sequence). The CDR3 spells CASSMDRVPYTEAFF. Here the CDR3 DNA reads TGTGCCAGTAGTATGGACAGGGTCCCGTACACTGAAGCTTTCTTT.

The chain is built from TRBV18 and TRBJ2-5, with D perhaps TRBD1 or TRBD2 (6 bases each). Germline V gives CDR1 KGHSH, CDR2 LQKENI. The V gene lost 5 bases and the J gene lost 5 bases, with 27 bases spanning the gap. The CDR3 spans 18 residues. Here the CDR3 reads CASSTRGPDRHIGETQYF. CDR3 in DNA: TGTGCCAGCTCAACACGGGGGCCAGACAGGCACATCGGGGAGACCCAGTACTTC. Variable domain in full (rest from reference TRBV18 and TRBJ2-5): NAGVMQNPRHLVRRRGQEARLRCSPMKGHSHVYWYRQLPEEGLKFMVYLQKENIIDESGMPKERFSAEFPKEGPSILRIQQVVRGDSAAYFCASSTRGPDRHIGETQYFGPGTRLLVL.

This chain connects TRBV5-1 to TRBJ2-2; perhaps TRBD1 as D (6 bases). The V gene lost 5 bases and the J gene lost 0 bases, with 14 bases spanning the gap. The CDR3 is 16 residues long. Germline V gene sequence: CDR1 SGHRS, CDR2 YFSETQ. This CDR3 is CASSRMTGPNTGELFF. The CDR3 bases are TGCGCCAGCAGTCGGATGACAGGTCCGAACACCGGGGAGCTGTTTTTT.

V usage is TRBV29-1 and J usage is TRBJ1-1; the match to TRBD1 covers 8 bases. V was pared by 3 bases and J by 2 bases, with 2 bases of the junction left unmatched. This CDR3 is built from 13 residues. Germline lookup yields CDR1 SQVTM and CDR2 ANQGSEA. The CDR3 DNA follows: TGCAGCGTTGAGCAGGGGGCCAACACTGAAGCTTTCTTT. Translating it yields CSVEQGANTEAFF.